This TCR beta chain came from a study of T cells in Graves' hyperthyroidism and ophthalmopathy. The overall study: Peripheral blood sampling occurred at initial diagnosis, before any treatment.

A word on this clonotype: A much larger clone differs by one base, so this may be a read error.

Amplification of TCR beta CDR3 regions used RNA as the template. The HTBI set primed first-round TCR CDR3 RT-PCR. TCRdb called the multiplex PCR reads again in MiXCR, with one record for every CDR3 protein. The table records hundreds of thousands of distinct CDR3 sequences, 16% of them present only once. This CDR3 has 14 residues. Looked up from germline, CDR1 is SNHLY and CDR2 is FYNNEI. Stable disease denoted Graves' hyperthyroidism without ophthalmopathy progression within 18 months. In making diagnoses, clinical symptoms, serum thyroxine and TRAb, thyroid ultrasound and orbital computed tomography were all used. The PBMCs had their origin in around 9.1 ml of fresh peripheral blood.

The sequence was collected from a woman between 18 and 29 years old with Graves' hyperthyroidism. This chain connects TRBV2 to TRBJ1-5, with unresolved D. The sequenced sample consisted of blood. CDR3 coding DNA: TGTGCCAGCACCCCCGGGTATAGCAATCATCCCCAGCATTTT. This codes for CASTPGYSNHPQHF.